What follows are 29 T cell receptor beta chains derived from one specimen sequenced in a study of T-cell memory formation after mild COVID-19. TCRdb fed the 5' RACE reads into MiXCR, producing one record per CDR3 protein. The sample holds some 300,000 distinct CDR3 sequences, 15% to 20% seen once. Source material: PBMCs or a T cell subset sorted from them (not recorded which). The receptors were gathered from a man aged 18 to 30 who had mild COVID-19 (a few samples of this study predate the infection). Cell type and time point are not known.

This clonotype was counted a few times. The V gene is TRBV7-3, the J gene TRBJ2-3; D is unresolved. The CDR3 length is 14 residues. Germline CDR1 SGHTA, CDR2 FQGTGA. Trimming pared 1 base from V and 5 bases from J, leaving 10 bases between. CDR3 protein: CASSLRSVGDTQYF. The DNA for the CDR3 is TGTGCCAGCAGCTTAAGATCCGTTGGAGATACGCAGTATTTT.

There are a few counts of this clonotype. The CDR3 loop is CSATDDRGNTEAFF. In DNA form, the CDR3 reads TGCAGTGCTACCGACGACAGGGGGAACACTGAAGCTTTCTTT. The V call is TRBV20-1, the J call TRBJ1-1; TRBD1 matches at 8 bases. Trimming removed 4 bases from V and 1 base from J; junction bases left unmatched: 5. The CDR3 sequence is 14 residues long. Germline assignment: CDR1 DFQATT and CDR2 SNEGSKA (reference sequence).

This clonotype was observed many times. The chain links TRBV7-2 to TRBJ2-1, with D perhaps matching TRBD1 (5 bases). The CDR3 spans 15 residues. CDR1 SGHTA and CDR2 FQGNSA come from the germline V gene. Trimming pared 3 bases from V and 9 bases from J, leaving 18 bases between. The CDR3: CASSFQPDIYSEQFF. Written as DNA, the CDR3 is TGTGCCAGCAGCTTTCAACCGGACATCTATAGTGAGCAGTTCTTC.

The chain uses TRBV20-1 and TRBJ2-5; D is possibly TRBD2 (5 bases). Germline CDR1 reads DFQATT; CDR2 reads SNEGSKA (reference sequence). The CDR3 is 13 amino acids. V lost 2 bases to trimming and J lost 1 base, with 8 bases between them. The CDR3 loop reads CSARSGPQETQYF. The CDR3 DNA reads TGCAGTGCTAGAAGCGGACCCCAAGAGACCCAGTACTTC.

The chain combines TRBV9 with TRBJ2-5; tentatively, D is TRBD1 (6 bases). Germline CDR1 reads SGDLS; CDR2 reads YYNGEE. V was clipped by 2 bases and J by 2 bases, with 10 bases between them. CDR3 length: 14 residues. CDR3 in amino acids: CASSVWDNQETQYF. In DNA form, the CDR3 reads TGTGCCAGCAGCGTTTGGGACAATCAAGAGACCCAGTACTTC.

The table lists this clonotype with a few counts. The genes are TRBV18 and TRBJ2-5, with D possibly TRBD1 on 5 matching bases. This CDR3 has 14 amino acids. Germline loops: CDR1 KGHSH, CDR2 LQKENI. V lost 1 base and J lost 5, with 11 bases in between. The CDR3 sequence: CASSPRVGLETQYF. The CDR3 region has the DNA TGTGCCAGCTCACCACGGGTGGGGCTGGAGACCCAGTACTTC.

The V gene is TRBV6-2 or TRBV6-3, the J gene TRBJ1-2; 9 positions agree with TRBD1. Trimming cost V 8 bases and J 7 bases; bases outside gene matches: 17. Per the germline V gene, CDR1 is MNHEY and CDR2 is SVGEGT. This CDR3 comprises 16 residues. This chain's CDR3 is CASQPGQGSPRGGYTF. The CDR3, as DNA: TGTGCCAGCCAGCCGGGACAGGGCTCACCAAGGGGTGGCTACACCTTC.

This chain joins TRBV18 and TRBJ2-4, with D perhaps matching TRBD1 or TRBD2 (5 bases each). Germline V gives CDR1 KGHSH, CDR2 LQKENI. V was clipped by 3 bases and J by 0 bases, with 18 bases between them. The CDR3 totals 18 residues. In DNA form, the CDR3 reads TGTGCCAGCTCACCTGCGCAAAGTCGGGGCCTAGCCAAAAACATTCAGTACTTC. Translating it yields CASSPAQSRGLAKNIQYF.

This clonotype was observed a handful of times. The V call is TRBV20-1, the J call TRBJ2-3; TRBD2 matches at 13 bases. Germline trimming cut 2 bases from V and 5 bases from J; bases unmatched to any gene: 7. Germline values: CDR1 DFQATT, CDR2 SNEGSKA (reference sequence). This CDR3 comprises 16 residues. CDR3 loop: CSARPTSGGAKDTQYF. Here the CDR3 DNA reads TGCAGTGCTAGACCCACTAGCGGGGGGGCCAAAGATACGCAGTATTTT.

CDR3 residues: CASSEAGQPEKYV. CDR3 bases: TGTGCCAGCAGTGAAGCGGGACAGCCCGAAAAGTACGTC. The gene calls are TRBV6-1 and TRBJ2-7, with TRBD1 matching over 7 bases. CDR3 length equals 13 residues. Germline loops: CDR1 MNHNS, CDR2 SASEGT. V lost 0 bases to trimming and J lost 11 bases; unmatched junction nucleotides: 7.

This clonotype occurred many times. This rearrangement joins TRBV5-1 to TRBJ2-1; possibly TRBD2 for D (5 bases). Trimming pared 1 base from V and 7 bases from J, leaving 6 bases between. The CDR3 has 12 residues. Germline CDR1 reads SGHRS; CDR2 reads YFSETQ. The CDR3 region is CASSLTRNEQFF. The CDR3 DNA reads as TGCGCCAGCAGCTTGACTAGGAATGAGCAGTTCTTC.

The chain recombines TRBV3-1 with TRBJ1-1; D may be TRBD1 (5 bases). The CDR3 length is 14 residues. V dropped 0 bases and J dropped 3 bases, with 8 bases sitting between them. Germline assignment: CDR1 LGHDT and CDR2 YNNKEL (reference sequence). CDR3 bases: TGTGCCAGCAGCCAAGAAGGGGTTTACACTGAAGCTTTCTTT. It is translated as CASSQEGVYTEAFF.

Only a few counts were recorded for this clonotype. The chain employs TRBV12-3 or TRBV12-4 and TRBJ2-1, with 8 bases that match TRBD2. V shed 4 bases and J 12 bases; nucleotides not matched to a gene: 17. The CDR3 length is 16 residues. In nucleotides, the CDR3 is TGTGCCAGCAGTTCCATCCGGACTAGCCGATTATCCCTGCAGTTCTTC. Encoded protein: CASSSIRTSRLSLQFF.

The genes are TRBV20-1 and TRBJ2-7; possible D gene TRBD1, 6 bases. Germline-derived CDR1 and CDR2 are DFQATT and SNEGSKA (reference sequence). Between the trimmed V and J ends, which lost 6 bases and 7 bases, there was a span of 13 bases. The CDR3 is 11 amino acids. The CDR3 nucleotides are TGCAGTGCCCATAACAGGGCTGAGCAGTACTTC. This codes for CSAHNRAEQYF.

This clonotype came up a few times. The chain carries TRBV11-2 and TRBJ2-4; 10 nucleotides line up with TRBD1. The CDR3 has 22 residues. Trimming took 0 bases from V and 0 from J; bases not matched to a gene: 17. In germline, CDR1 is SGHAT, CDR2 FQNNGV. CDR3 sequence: CASSLDTFGTGERWRAKNIQYF. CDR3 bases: TGTGCCAGCAGCTTAGATACTTTTGGGACAGGGGAGAGGTGGCGAGCCAAAAACATTCAGTACTTC.

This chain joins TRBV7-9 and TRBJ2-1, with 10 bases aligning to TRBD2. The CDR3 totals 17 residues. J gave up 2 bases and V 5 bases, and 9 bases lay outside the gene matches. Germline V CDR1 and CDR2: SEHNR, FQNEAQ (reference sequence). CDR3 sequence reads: CASSPPLGTSAYNEQFF. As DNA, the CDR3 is TGTGCCAGCAGCCCCCCGCTGGGGACTAGCGCCTACAATGAGCAGTTCTTC.

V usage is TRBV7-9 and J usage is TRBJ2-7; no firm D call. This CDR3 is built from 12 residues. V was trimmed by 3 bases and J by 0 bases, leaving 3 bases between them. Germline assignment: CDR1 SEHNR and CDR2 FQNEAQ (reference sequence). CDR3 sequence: CASSFNSYEQYV. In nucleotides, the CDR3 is TGTGCCAGCAGCTTCAACTCCTACGAGCAGTACGTC.

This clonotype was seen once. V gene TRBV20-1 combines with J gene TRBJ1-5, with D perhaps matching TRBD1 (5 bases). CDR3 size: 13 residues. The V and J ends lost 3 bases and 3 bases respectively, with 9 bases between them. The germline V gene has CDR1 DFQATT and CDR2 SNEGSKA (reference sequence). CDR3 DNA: TGCAGTGCTAGCGGGGGGATCAATCAGCCCCAGCATTTT. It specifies CSASGGINQPQHF.

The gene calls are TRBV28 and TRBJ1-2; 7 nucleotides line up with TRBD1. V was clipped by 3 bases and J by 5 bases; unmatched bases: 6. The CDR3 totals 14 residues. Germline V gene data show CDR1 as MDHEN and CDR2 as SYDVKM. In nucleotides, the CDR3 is TGTGCCAGCAGTTTTCAAGGGGGCGCGTATGGCTACACCTTC. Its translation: CASSFQGGAYGYTF.

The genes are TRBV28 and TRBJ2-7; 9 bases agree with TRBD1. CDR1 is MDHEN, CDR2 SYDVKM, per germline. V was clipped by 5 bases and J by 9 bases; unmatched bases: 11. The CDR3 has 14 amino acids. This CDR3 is CASSPGQGGRGQYV. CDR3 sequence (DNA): TGTGCCAGCAGTCCGGGACAGGGAGGACGAGGGCAGTACGTC.

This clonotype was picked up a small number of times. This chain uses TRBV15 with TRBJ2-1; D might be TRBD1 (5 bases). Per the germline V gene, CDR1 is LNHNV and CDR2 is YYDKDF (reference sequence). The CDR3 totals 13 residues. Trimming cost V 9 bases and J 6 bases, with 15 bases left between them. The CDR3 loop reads CATGHNPGNEQFF. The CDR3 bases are TGTGCCACTGGACACAACCCAGGCAATGAGCAGTTCTTC.

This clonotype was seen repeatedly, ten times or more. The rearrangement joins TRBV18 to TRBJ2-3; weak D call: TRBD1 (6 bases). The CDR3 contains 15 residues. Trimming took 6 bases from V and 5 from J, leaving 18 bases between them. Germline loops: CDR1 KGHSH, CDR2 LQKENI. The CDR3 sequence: CASSTMGARKDTQYF. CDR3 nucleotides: TGTGCCAGCTCCACGATGGGGGCGAGAAAAGATACGCAGTATTTT.

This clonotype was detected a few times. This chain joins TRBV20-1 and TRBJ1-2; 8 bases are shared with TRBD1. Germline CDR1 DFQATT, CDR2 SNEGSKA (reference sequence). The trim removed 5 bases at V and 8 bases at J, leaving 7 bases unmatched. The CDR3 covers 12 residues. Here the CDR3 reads CSAYLQGGGYTF. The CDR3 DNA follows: TGCAGTGCTTATCTACAGGGGGGAGGCTACACCTTC.

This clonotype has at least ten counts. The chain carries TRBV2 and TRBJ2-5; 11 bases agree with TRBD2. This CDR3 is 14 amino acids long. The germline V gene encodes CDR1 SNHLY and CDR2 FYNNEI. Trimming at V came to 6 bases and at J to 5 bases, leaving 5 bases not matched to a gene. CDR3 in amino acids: CASSGSGGAETQYF. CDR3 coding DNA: TGTGCCAGCAGCGGTAGCGGGGGGGCCGAGACCCAGTACTTC.

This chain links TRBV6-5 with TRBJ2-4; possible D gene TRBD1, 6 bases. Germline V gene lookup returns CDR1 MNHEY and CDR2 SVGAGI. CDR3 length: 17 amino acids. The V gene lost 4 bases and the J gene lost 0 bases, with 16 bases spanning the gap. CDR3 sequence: CASSFRTDRLAKNIQYF. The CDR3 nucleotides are TGTGCCAGCAGTTTCAGGACAGACAGACTAGCCAAAAACATTCAGTACTTC.

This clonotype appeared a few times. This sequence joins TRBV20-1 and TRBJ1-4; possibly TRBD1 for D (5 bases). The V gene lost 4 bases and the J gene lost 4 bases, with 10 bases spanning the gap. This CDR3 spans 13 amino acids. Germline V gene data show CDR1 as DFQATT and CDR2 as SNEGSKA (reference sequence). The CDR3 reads CSAMGEGNEKLFF. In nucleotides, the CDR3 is TGCAGTGCTATGGGGGAGGGTAATGAAAAACTGTTTTTT.

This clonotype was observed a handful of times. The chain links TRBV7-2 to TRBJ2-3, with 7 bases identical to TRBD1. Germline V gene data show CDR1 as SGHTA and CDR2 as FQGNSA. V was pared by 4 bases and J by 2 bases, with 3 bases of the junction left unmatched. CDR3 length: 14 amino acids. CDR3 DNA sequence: TGTGCCAGCAGCTCGGACAGGATCACAGATACGCAGTATTTT. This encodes CASSSDRITDTQYF.

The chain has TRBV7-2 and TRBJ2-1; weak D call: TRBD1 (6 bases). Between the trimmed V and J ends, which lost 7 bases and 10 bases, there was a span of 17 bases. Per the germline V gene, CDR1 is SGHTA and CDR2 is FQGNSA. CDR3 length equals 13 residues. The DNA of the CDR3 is TGTGCCAGCACCCTAAACTTGGACAGCGAGCAGTTCTTC. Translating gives CASTLNLDSEQFF.

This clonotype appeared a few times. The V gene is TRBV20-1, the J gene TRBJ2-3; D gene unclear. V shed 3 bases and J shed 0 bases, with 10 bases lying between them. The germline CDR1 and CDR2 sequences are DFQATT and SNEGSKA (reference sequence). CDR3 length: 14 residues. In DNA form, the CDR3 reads TGCAGTGCTAGTCCGGGTCCCAGCACAGATACGCAGTATTTT. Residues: CSASPGPSTDTQYF.